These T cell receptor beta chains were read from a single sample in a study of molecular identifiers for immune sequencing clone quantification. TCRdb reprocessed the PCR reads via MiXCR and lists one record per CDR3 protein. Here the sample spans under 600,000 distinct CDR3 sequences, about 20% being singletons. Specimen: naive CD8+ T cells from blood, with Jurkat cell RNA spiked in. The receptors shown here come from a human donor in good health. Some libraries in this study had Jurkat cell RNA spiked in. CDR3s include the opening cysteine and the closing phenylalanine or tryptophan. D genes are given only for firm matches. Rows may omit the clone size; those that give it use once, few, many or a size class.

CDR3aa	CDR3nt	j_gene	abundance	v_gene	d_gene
CASSLLGGHSGANVLTF	TGTGCCAGCAGTTTATTGGGCGGGCACTCTGGGGCCAACGTCCTGACTTTC	TRBJ2-6	many	TRBV27	NA
CASSPPFDVSRDGELFF	TGTGCCAGCAGCCCCCCCTTTGATGTTTCCCGAGACGGGGAGCTGTTTTTT	TRBJ2-2	many	TRBV7-9	NA
CASSEGYDGELFF	TGTGCCAGCAGTGAAGGTTATGATGGGGAGCTGTTTTTT	TRBJ2-2	few	TRBV2	NA
CASSQASTWNTEAFF	TGCGCCAGCAGCCAAGCCAGTACCTGGAACACTGAAGCTTTCTTT	TRBJ1-1	many	TRBV4-1	NA
CASSLVGEGVRREQYF	TGCGCCAGCAGCTTGGTGGGAGAGGGAGTTAGGAGGGAGCAGTACTTC	TRBJ2-7	many	TRBV5-1	NA
CASSFYRTYNEQFF	TGTGCCAGCAGCTTCTACAGGACCTACAATGAGCAGTTCTTC	TRBJ2-1	few	TRBV5-6	NA
CASSQTQGAYNEQFF	TGCGCCAGCAGCCAAACACAGGGGGCCTACAATGAGCAGTTCTTC	TRBJ2-1	many	TRBV4-3	TRBD1
CASSQEGGGADTQYF	TGCGCCAGCAGCCAAGAGGGGGGGGGCGCAGATACGCAGTATTTT	TRBJ2-3	NA	TRBV4-3	NA
CASSLYGGGNQPQHF	TGTGCCAGCAGTTTATATGGGGGTGGCAATCAGCCCCAGCATTTT	TRBJ1-5	many	TRBV27	NA
CASSPTPPGWTSGVLDTQYF	TGTGCCAGCAGCCCCACCCCGCCGGGTTGGACTAGCGGGGTATTGGATACGCAGTATTTT	TRBJ2-3	NA	TRBV6-5	TRBD2
CASSYGGAGIVAAEAFF	TGTGCCAGCAGTTACGGGGGTGCGGGGATCGTTGCCGCTGAAGCTTTCTTT	TRBJ1-1	once	TRBV6-2/TRBV6-3	NA
CASSVEGTGGCEQYF	TGTGCCAGCAGCGTAGAAGGGACAGGGGGCTGCGAGCAGTACTTC	TRBJ2-7	NA	TRBV9	TRBD1
CASSQDATGMTGNTIYF	TGCGCCAGCAGCCAAGACGCGACAGGGATGACTGGAAACACCATATATTTT	TRBJ1-3	few	TRBV4-3	TRBD1
CSVEEVRGWPFF	TGCAGCGTTGAAGAGGTCAGGGGGTGGCCTTTCTTT	TRBJ1-1	NA	TRBV29-1	TRBD1
CASRGVMNTEAFF	TGCGCCAGTCGGGGGGTTATGAACACTGAAGCTTTCTTT	TRBJ1-1	few	TRBV5-1	NA
CASSQDVLSAIKPGRPKLEEEQYF	TGCGCCAGCAGCCAAGATGTCCTTTCAGCAATTAAACCGGGACGGCCGAAGCTTGAGGAGGAGCAGTACTTC	TRBJ2-7	NA	TRBV4-3	NA
CSASPWRGGMDIQYF	TGCAGTGCTAGTCCTTGGAGGGGGGGGATGGACATTCAGTACTTC	TRBJ2-4	few	TRBV20-1	NA
CASSPRTSSTGELFF	TGTGCCAGCAGTCCGAGGACTAGCAGCACCGGGGAGCTGTTTTTT	TRBJ2-2	few	TRBV9	TRBD2
CASSGTGNEDQPQHF	TGTGCCAGTAGTGGGACAGGGAATGAGGATCAGCCCCAGCATTTT	TRBJ1-5	few	TRBV19	TRBD1
CASSVYGTSINEQFF	TGTGCCAGCAGCGTGTACGGGACCTCGATAAATGAGCAGTTCTTC	TRBJ2-1	NA	TRBV7-9	NA
CATSATASASSYEQYF	TGTGCCACCAGTGCTACCGCTAGCGCCAGCTCCTACGAGCAGTACTTC	TRBJ2-7	few	TRBV24-1	NA
CASSYYPCNTEAFF	TGTGCCAGCAGTTACTATCCGTGTAACACTGAAGCTTTCTTT	TRBJ1-1	NA	TRBV6-6	NA
CASTLGNEQYF	TGTGCCAGCACATTAGGGAACGAGCAGTACTTC	TRBJ2-7	few	TRBV7-9	NA
CASSMGGVNQPQHF	TGTGCCAGTAGTATGGGAGGGGTTAATCAGCCCCAGCATTTT	TRBJ1-5	many	TRBV19	NA
CASSYSEGYIQYF	TGTGCCAGCAGTTACTCGGAGGGTTACATTCAGTACTTC	TRBJ2-4	many	TRBV6-5	NA
CASSVAWPSGTDTQYF	TGTGCCAGCAGCGTAGCTTGGCCTAGCGGCACAGATACGCAGTATTTT	TRBJ2-3	NA	TRBV9	NA
CAWDGTGSPGETQYF	TGTGCCTGGGACGGGACCGGGTCCCCGGGAGAGACCCAGTACTTC	TRBJ2-5	many	TRBV30	NA
CASSLSFSSGNTIYF	TGTGCCAGCAGTTTATCTTTCTCCTCTGGAAACACCATATATTTT	TRBJ1-3	many	TRBV27	NA
CASSFRTGSSYERYF	TGTGCCAGCAGTTTCCGGACGGGATCCTCCTACGAGCGGTACTTC	TRBJ2-7	NA	TRBV27	NA
CAPGHPNSGNTIYF	TGCGCGCCGGGACACCCAAACTCTGGAAACACCATATATTTT	TRBJ1-3	many	TRBV5-1	NA
CATSKDRGPGNTIYF	TGTGCCACCAGCAAAGACAGGGGGCCAGGAAACACCATATATTTT	TRBJ1-3	NA	TRBV15	TRBD1
CASSLYRGVREQYF	TGTGCCAGCAGTTTGTACAGGGGAGTCCGCGAGCAGTACTTC	TRBJ2-7	many	TRBV6-6	TRBD1
CAWTTGTVNYGYAF	TGTGCCTGGACCACCGGGACAGTTAACTATGGCTACGCCTTC	TRBJ1-2	NA	TRBV30	TRBD1
CASSWAGRPLTDTQYF	TGTGCCAGCAGCTGGGCGGGACGGCCGCTGACAGATACGCAGTATTTT	TRBJ2-3	many	TRBV7-9	NA
CASTDTGELSF	TGTGCCAGCACGGACACCGGGGAGCTGTCTTTT	TRBJ2-2	NA	TRBV7-3	NA
CASSAHDSGISQGRDQPQHF	TGTGCCAGCAGTGCTCATGATTCGGGGATTAGTCAGGGGCGGGATCAGCCCCAGCATTTT	TRBJ1-5	many	TRBV28	NA
CASSIGVTNEKLFF	TGTGCCAGTAGTATCGGAGTTACTAATGAAAAACTGTTTTTT	TRBJ1-4	NA	TRBV19	NA
CASRSLQGLQPQHF	TGTGCCAGCAGATCTCTCCAGGGTTTACAGCCCCAGCATTTT	TRBJ1-5	many	TRBV28	NA
CASSSWGAGELFF	TGTGCCAGCAGCAGCTGGGGAGCCGGGGAGCTGTTTTTT	TRBJ2-2	NA	TRBV9	NA
CASSQVAGAPGDTQYF	TGCGCCAGCAGCCAGGTAGCGGGGGCGCCGGGAGATACGCAGTATTTT	TRBJ2-3	many	TRBV4-3	TRBD2
CSAGRTSGTYNEQFF	TGCAGTGCGGGACGGACTAGCGGAACCTACAATGAGCAGTTCTTC	TRBJ2-1	many	TRBV20-1	TRBD2
CASSQLAETTDTQYF	TGTGCCAGCAGTCAACTAGCGGAAACCACAGATACGCAGTATTTT	TRBJ2-3	many	TRBV7-9	TRBD2